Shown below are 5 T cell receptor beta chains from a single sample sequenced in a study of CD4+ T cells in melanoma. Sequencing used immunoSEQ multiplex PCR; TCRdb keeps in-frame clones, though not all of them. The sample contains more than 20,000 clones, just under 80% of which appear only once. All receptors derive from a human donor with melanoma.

CDR3 coding DNA: TGTGCCAGCAGCCACTCCGCACGAGGGGTAATGGGCTCTGGCTACACCTTC. The encoded protein is CASSHSARGVMGSGYTF. This rearrangement joins TRBV9 to TRBJ1-2; D is perhaps TRBD1 (5 bases). This CDR3 has 17 amino acids. From germline, CDR1 is SGDLS and CDR2 YYNGEE. V was clipped by 4 bases and J by 7 bases, with 26 bases between them.

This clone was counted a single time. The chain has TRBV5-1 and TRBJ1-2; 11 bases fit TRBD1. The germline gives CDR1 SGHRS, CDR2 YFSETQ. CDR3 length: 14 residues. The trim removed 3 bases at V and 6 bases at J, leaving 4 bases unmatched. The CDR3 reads CASSSGTGGDGYTF. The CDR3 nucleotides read TGCGCCAGCAGCTCGGGGACAGGGGGGGATGGCTACACCTTC.

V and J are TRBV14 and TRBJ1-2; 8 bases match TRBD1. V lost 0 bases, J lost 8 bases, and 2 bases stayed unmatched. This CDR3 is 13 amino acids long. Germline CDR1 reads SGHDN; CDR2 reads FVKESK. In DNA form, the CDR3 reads TGTGCCAGCAGCCAAGACGACAGGGGAGGCTACACCTTC. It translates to CASSQDDRGGYTF.

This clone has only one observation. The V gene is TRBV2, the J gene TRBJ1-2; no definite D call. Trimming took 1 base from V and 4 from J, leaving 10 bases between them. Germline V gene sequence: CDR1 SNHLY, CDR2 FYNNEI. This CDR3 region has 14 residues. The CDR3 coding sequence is TGTGCCAGCAGTGAAGGGTCCTCACTCTATGGCTACACCTTC. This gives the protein CASSEGSSLYGYTF. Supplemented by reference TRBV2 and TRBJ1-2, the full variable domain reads EPEVTQTPSHQVTQMGQEVILRCVPISNHLYFYWYRQILGQKVEFLVSFYNNEISEKSEIFDDQFSVERPDGSNFTLKIRSTKLEDSAMYFCASSEGSSLYGYTFGSGTRLTVV.

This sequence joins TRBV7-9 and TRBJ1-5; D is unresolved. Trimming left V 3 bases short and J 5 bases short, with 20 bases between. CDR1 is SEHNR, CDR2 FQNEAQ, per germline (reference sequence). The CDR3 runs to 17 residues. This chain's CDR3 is CASSFQTSGGADQPQHF. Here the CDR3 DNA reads TGTGCCAGCAGCTTTCAAACATCGGGAGGAGCGGATCAGCCCCAGCATTTT.